What follows are 21 T cell receptor beta chains derived from one specimen sequenced in a study of spatial heterogeneity in lung cancer. Study results and caveats: Tracking of tumor mutation counts was seen in expanded intratumoral alpha and beta TCR counts.

Time point defined: sample taken at primary tumor resection. Each CDR3 protein gets one entry after TCRdb re-called the 5' RACE reads with MiXCR. This sample yields 9,100 or so distinct CDR3 sequences, of which around half are seen a single time; roughly 28% belongs to the top ten. These receptors are not linked to any known antigen. Sequenced here: lung tumor tissue, sampled at surgery. The receptors here all came from a female donor with early-stage non-small cell lung cancer.

The V gene is TRBV2, the J gene TRBJ1-4, with 7 bases aligning to TRBD1. V lost 6 bases and J lost 13; bases outside the gene matches: 5. Germline CDR1 SNHLY, CDR2 FYNNEI. The CDR3 loop spans 11 amino acids. The CDR3 loop reads CASRDRVGLFF. CDR3 bases: TGTGCCAGCAGAGACAGGGTTGGACTGTTTTTT.

J is TRBJ2-7 and V is TRBV5-1; no definite D call. CDR3 size: 14 residues. Germline V gene sequence: CDR1 SGHRS, CDR2 YFSETQ. The V end was cut by 4 bases, the J end by 0 bases, with 11 bases between. CDR3 coding DNA: TGCGCCAGCAGCACCGGACGGATCTCCTACGAGCAGTACTTC. Its translation is CASSTGRISYEQYF.

The CDR3 nucleotides read TGCAGTGCTAGAGAGCGGGTATGGGGCTCTGGAAACACCATATATTTT. This codes for CSARERVWGSGNTIYF. The chain recombines TRBV20-1 with TRBJ1-3; D not certain. Deletions cut 0 bases from V and 0 bases from J, with 12 bases between. Germline CDR1 and CDR2: DFQATT and SNEGSKA (reference sequence). The CDR3 is 16 residues long.

The chain recombines TRBV7-2 with TRBJ2-7; TRBD1 is a possible D gene (6 bases). The CDR3 totals 12 residues. V lost 5 bases to trimming and J lost 4 bases, with 9 bases between them. Looked up from germline, CDR1 is SGHTA and CDR2 is FQGNSA. CDR3 in DNA: TGTGCCAGCAGCATACAGGGTTACGAGCAGTACTTC. Residues: CASSIQGYEQYF.

The DNA of the CDR3 is TGTGCCAGCAGCTTAGAATGGTCGGACAGGGGCTACGAGCAGTACTTC. Translating gives CASSLEWSDRGYEQYF. This chain uses TRBV7-9 with TRBJ2-7; 9 nucleotides align to TRBD1. The ends lost 1 base at V and 3 bases at J; junction bases unmatched: 7. This CDR3 spans 16 amino acids. Germline assignment: CDR1 SEHNR and CDR2 FQNEAQ (reference sequence).

A few counts support this clonotype. The chain joins TRBV20-1 to TRBJ2-3; no definite D call. CDR1 is DFQATT, CDR2 SNEGSKA, per germline (reference sequence). The CDR3 length is 12 residues. Trimming took 5 bases from V and 6 from J, leaving 12 bases between them. The CDR3 region is CSASPLADTQYF. The CDR3 region has the DNA TGCAGTGCTTCGCCACTGGCGGATACGCAGTATTTT.

This clonotype has a handful of counts. One junction end does not reproduce the germline sequence, and a read error may be involved. The chain links TRBV7-7 to TRBJ2-5; 10 nucleotides agree with TRBD1. CDR1 SSHAT and CDR2 FNYEAQ come from the germline V gene (reference sequence). The CDR3 is made up of 19 amino acids. The CDR3 loop reads CASSLRTGGLERAQETQYF. DNA for the CDR3: TGTGCTAGCAGCTTACGGACAGGGGGTTTAGAAAGGGCCCAAGAGACCCAGTACTTC.

The chain recombines TRBV2 with TRBJ1-1; D perhaps matches TRBD1 (6 bases). CDR3 size: 17 residues. Trimming stripped 1 base from V and 1 base from J, with 16 bases between. Per germline, CDR1 SNHLY and CDR2 FYNNEI. CDR3 sequence (DNA): TGTGCCAGCAGTGAAGAAGGGATCCGGGGGGCGAACACTGAAGCTTTCTTT. As protein: CASSEEGIRGANTEAFF.

The J gene is TRBJ2-1, the V gene TRBV2; TRBD1 is a possible D gene (5 bases). The CDR3 totals 14 residues. Trimming took off 6 bases at V and 5 bases at J, with 14 bases between the two ends. Germline V gene data show CDR1 as SNHLY and CDR2 as FYNNEI. The CDR3 sequence is CASSRQGYDNEQFF. CDR3 in DNA: TGTGCCAGCAGCAGGCAGGGTTATGACAATGAGCAGTTCTTC. The whole variable domain, remainder taken from reference TRBV2 and TRBJ2-1, is EPEVTQTPSHQVTQMGQEVILRCVPISNHLYFYWYRQILGQKVEFLVSFYNNEISEKSEIFDDQFSVERPDGSNFTLKIRSTKLEDSAMYFCASSRQGYDNEQFFGPGTRLTVL.

This clonotype has a single count. The chain employs TRBV12-3 or TRBV12-4 and TRBJ2-1; a possible D gene is TRBD2 (5 bases). Trimming took off 0 bases at V and 8 bases at J, with 14 bases between the two ends. The CDR3 runs 15 residues. The CDR3 loop is CASSLALAGWDEQFF. The CDR3 DNA reads as TGTGCCAGCAGTTTAGCGCTAGCTGGTTGGGATGAGCAGTTCTTC.

V is TRBV24-1 and J is TRBJ2-3; a weak D match, TRBD1 (6 bases). Germline V gene sequence: CDR1 KGHDR, CDR2 SFDVKD. Trimming took off 4 bases at V and 11 bases at J, with 24 bases between the two ends. This CDR3 spans 16 amino acids. CDR3 DNA sequence: TGTGCCACCAGTGACCAGGACAGCATGCTTGGGGTGGTGCAGTATTTT. Its protein is CATSDQDSMLGVVQYF.

A few counts support this clonotype. The rearrangement links TRBV4-1 to TRBJ1-4, with D hard to call. CDR1 is MGHRA, CDR2 YSYEKL, per germline. Trimming removed 0 bases from V and 3 bases from J, with 17 bases in between. The CDR3 is 18 amino acids. The DNA for the CDR3 is TGCGCCAGCAGCCAAGATCAACATAGACTTAGGTCTAATGAAAAACTGTTTTTT. It specifies CASSQDQHRLRSNEKLFF.

Sample share makes this clonotype large (0.1 to 1%). The chain links TRBV11-2 to TRBJ2-7, with TRBD1 matching 10 bases. Germline trimming cut 4 bases from V and 2 bases from J; bases unmatched to any gene: 5. Germline V lookup: CDR1 SGHAT, CDR2 FQNNGV. The CDR3 consists of 15 residues. The CDR3, as DNA: TGTGCCAGCAGCTCCTCCGGGACAGGGGCCTACGAGCAGTACTTC. Translating gives CASSSSGTGAYEQYF.

The V gene is TRBV7-9, the J gene TRBJ1-1, with 7 bases aligning to TRBD1. Germline-derived CDR1 and CDR2 are SEHNR and FQNEAQ (reference sequence). The V gene end was trimmed by 5 bases and the J gene end by 10 bases; junction bases not matched to a gene: 13. The CDR3 is 14 amino acids. Written as DNA, the CDR3 is TGTGCCAGCAGCCCCGAAACAGGGGCGAGGGGAGCTTTCTTT. It encodes CASSPETGARGAFF.

This clonotype was seen only a few times. The chain recombines TRBV6-5 with TRBJ2-5; possible D gene TRBD1, 6 bases. The length of the CDR3 is 15 residues. V was cut by 5 bases and J by 2 bases, with 15 bases left in between. Germline assignment: CDR1 MNHEY and CDR2 SVGAGI. The CDR3 reads CASSPAGQLQETQYF. The CDR3 DNA sequence: TGTGCCAGCAGTCCGGCCGGACAGCTACAAGAGACCCAGTACTTC.

This clonotype appeared a single time. The V call is TRBV19, the J call TRBJ1-2; D perhaps matches TRBD1 (6 bases). The V end lost 9 bases, the J end lost 7 bases, and 12 bases lay between the germline ends. The germline gives CDR1 LNHDA, CDR2 SQIVND (reference sequence). The CDR3 covers 11 residues. The CDR3 is CASQTRGGYTF. The CDR3 nucleotides are TGTGCCAGCCAGACCAGGGGTGGCTACACCTTC.

The chain combines TRBV29-1 with TRBJ2-1; TRBD1 matches at 7 bases. Germline CDR1 reads SQVTM; CDR2 reads ANQGSEA. This CDR3 contains 13 residues. The chain's CDR3 is CSATGVSYNEQFF. The CDR3 nucleotides are TGCAGTGCTACAGGGGTCTCCTACAATGAGCAGTTCTTC.

This chain links TRBV27 with TRBJ1-6; no reliable D call. CDR1 is MNHEY and CDR2 is SMNVEV in the germline V gene (reference sequence). The V end lost 6 bases, the J end lost 7 bases, and 16 bases lay between the germline ends. The CDR3 extends over 15 amino acids. The CDR3 sequence: CASRPFETANSPLHF. CDR3 nucleotide sequence: TGTGCCAGCAGGCCCTTCGAAACAGCGAATTCACCCCTCCACTTT.

This clonotype was observed a few times. The chain uses TRBV10-3 and TRBJ2-1; the match to TRBD1 covers 8 bases. V lost 0 bases to trimming and J lost 3 bases; unmatched junction nucleotides: 4. The CDR3 runs 16 residues. Germline values: CDR1 ENHRY, CDR2 SYGVKD. The CDR3 region has the DNA TGTGCCATCAGTGAGTCCGGGACAGGTGTCTACAATGAGCAGTTCTTC. Translating gives CAISESGTGVYNEQFF.

V gene TRBV5-1 combines with J gene TRBJ2-5; 8 nucleotides align to TRBD2. The CDR3 contains 15 residues. The junction had 1 base not matched to a gene; V was cut back by 0 bases and J by 0 bases. Germline CDR1 SGHRS, CDR2 YFSETQ. Here the CDR3 reads CASSLAGGYQETQYF. CDR3 sequence (DNA): TGCGCCAGCAGCTTGGCGGGGGGGTACCAAGAGACCCAGTACTTC.

The CDR3 nucleotides are TGTGCCAGCAGCTTAGCCGGGGGGCTCCAAGAGACCCAGTACTTC. Protein sequence: CASSLAGGLQETQYF. The chain joins TRBV7-2 to TRBJ2-5; D might be TRBD2 (7 bases). Germline values: CDR1 SGHTA, CDR2 FQGNSA. This CDR3 is 15 amino acids long. With 0 bases removed from V and 1 base from J, the gap between germline ends came to 9 bases. The variable domain in full, with the rest retrieved from reference TRBV7-2 and TRBJ2-5, is GAGVSQSPSNKVTEKGKDVELRCDPISGHTALYWYRQSLGQGLEFLIYFQGNSAPDKSGLPSDRFSAERTGGSVSTLTIQRTQQEDSAVYLCASSLAGGLQETQYFGPGTRLLVL.